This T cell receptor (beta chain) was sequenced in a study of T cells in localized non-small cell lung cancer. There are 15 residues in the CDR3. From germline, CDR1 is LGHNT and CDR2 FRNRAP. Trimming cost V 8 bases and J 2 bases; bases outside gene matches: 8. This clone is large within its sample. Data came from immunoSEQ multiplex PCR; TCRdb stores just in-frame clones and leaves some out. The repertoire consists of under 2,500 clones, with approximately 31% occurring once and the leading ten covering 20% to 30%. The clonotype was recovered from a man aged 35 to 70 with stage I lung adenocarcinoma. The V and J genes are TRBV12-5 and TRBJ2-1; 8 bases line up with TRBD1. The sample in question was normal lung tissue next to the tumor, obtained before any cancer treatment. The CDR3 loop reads CASQTGDSPYNEQFF. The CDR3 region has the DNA TGTGCTAGTCAGACAGGGGATAGCCCCTACAATGAGCAGTTCTTC.